This TCR beta chain was sequenced in a study of T cells in Graves' hyperthyroidism and ophthalmopathy (dated by TCRdb to 2018 to 2020). For context, the study as a whole: Peripheral blood was sampled at the time of initial diagnosis, prior to any treatment. To identify distinguishing TCR V-J signatures, a discovery cohort of some 100 patients was used, comprising some 45 with Graves' ophthalmopathy and under 60 with stable Graves' hyperthyroidism. Whether ophthalmopathy could be predicted prospectively was tested in an independent validation cohort made up of roughly 20 hyperthyroidism patients plus 17 patients who later progressed to ophthalmopathy. The 75 to 100 discovery patients were divided at random into training and test sets in a 7:3 ratio. The study also compared thyroid tissue and blood T-cell repertoires from 6 or 7 Graves' hyperthyroidism patients. After blood sampling, hyperthyroidism patients were treated with methimazole at a starting dose of 30 mg daily, and ophthalmopathy patients were treated with high-dose intravenous methylprednisolone. TCR Vbeta CDR3 sequencing of roughly 140 peripheral blood samples (under 45 ophthalmopathy, approximately 80 hyperthyroidism and 17 progressor patients) is reported in the paper.

In this sample, this clonotype turned up many times. Its antigen specificity is not known. Per-base qualities were not stored, and no clone one base away is much larger. Beyond this particular receptor, the publication reports: Sample size was not statistically predetermined, and investigators were not blinded to group allocation. Ophthalmopathy was separated from stable hyperthyroidism by a 13 V-J signature model, with approximately 90% sensitivity and 81% to 82% specificity obtained in cross-validation and 80%/75% obtained in testing. In validation, the model predicted progression to ophthalmopathy with over 65% sensitivity and approximately 72% specificity, a median of around 6.6 months before onset. Most expanded thyroid clonotypes (frequency above 0.001) were also found in blood, which suggests that blood repertoires may mirror thyroid immune responses.

Stable Graves' hyperthyroidism was defined as no progression to ophthalmopathy during 18 months of follow-up. Hyperthyroidism patients were newly diagnosed, with disease duration under 2 months, and aged 18 to 65 years. Exclusion was applied to patients with uncontrolled infections, other autoimmune diseases, pregnancy or lactation. Diagnoses were based on clinical symptoms, serum thyroxine and TRAb, thyroid ultrasound and orbital computed tomography. PBMCs were separated from roughly 10 ml of fresh peripheral blood using Ficoll-Paque density gradient centrifugation. Trizol reagent was used to extract total RNA, and RNA quality was then checked on an Agilent 2100 Bioanalyzer. TCR beta CDR3 regions were amplified from RNA transcripts. A first-round RT-PCR of the TCR CDR3 used the HTBI primer set with the Qiagen OneStep RT-PCR kit. A second multiplex PCR round built the libraries, followed by size selection and purification. The libraries were sequenced on an Illumina HiSeq2000 using paired-end 100 bp reads. As for how the authors treated the data: SOAPnuke was used to process the raw data, with reads discarded if the reads contained adapters or uncalled bases, had a mean Phred below 15, or lacked an exact constant-primer or identifier match. COPE v1.2.5 was used to merge high-quality paired reads, and clonotypes were defined as unique nucleotide sequences. MiTCR v1.1 was used to align the clonotypes against IMGT TRBV, TRBD and TRBJ reference segments. The analysis included only V-J combinations with a frequency above 0.0001, which together covered roughly 99% of the repertoires. A TCS score was defined as the ratio between F50 (clonal expansion) and ExV (chaos), using BLOSUM62-based TCRdist between CDR3 peptides within each V-J. Welch's t-statistics and random forest reduced roughly 500 V-J features to roughly 13, which were used in a naive Bayes classifier (R e1071). Using fastp trimming at Q25 and MiXCR clonotype assembly, TCRdb reanalyzed the public sequencing data and kept in-frame beta chains. Each CDR3 protein gets just one entry, which takes the most common genes and DNA from the rows behind it. In this record, the V and J calls reflect TCRdb's handling and not the investigators' own analysis. Across this sample there are approximately 700,000 distinct CDR3 sequences, with less than 20% seen only once. 8.4% of the sample belongs to the ten largest clones.

Including cysteine and phenylalanine, the CDR3 has 16 amino acids. The CDR3 DNA has 48 bases and is translated from base 1. The V end gives up 6 bases and the J end 0 bases, leaving 7 bases in the junction not matched to a gene. As encoded in the germline V gene, CDR1 is MDHEN while CDR2 is SYDVKM. The clonotype was recovered from a man aged 18 to 29 with Graves' hyperthyroidism. The chain is made from TRBV28 and TRBJ2-7; the junction holds 11 bases that match TRBD2. Material: blood. The DNA reads TGTGCCAGCAGCCTGCTAGCGGGAGGCCCCTCCTACGAGCAGTACTTC. It translates to CASSLLAGGPSYEQYF.